A selection of T cell receptor beta chains follows, all from one sample in a study of cytomegalovirus exposure and HLA in healthy donors. Libraries were prepared by immunoSEQ multiplex PCR; TCRdb keeps only in-frame clonotypes and omits some of them. The data contain about 96,000 clones, 65% to 80% of them seen just once; the ten biggest clones take up more than 2.5%. The material sequenced was PBMCs. The receptors shown here come from a female donor in good health and CMV-seropositive. The CDR3 runs from the conserved cysteine through the conserved F or W. The order of the fields is V gene, CDR3 protein.

TRBV5-4 CASSWGGQGLTEAFF
TRBV30 CAWTSSGVGGYTF
TRBV9 CASSASGVNNEKLFF
TRBV28 CAIPDRGGSEAFF
TRBV18 CASSLGGGSSYEQYF
TRBV30 CACPLSYNEQFF
TRBV4-1 CASSVPTGSQRLF
TRBV7-6 CASSLVDITSGELFF
TRBV7-9 CASSGPGTKYEQYF
TRBV4-1 CASSLGVPSSGNTIYF
TRBV7-2 CASSLEPGQGGNQPQHF
TRBV6-5 CASSSPKGGETQYF
TRBV14 CASSQEGQGRYEQYF
TRBV2 CASRQTGVGIQPQHF
TRBV7-2 CASSLGGQISTGELFF
TRBV7-9 CASSPTGQEHYGYTF
TRBV6-5 CASSFNRGANTEAFF
TRBV7-2 CASSHRQGNQPQHF